This T cell receptor beta chain was found in a study of blood T cell repertoires in COVID-19. Study-level information: PBMCs, B-cell-depleted T cells, or T cells provided the cDNA or gDNA that made up the material.

V lost 5 bases, J lost 0 bases, and 11 bases lay in between. CDR1 and CDR2 (germline): SNHLY, FYNNEI. The CDR3 sequence is 15 residues long. Only in-frame clones appear in the TCRdb table, and some are missing; sequencing was by immunoSEQ multiplex PCR. The table has about 120,000 clones, 75% to 90% seen once. The chain recombines TRBV2 with TRBJ1-3; D not certain. Sequenced material: peripheral blood. This sequence was found in a woman in her 70s with acute or convalescent COVID-19. This chain's CDR3 is CASSTGILSGNTIYF. The CDR3 nucleotides are TGTGCCAGCAGTACCGGGATCCTCTCTGGAAACACCATATATTTT.